The T cell receptor beta chain under discussion was sequenced for a study of graft-versus-host responses after intestinal transplantation. Turning to the study itself: Isolated intestinal, liver-intestinal, or multivisceral transplants were what recipients had.

TCRdb's table, derived via immunoSEQ multiplex PCR, lists solely in-frame clones and lacks some. The table lists just under 85,000 clones, around 93% of them singletons. The V gene lost 10 bases and the J gene lost 0 bases, with 12 bases spanning the gap. The CDR3 is made up of 13 amino acids. Germline CDR1 MNHNS, CDR2 SASEGT. Study-wide results and caveats: GvH clones appeared in recipient marrow, some first in ileum or blood.

Concerning this clone itself: Its antigen is undetermined.

Sequenced here: unstimulated CD8+ T cells sorted from spleen or lymph node cells, sampled before transplant. The clonotype originates from a human donor who was the organ donor for an intestinal transplant. V and J are TRBV6-1 and TRBJ1-1; no clear D gene. CDR3 region: CAISGYMNTEAFF. CDR3 nucleotides: TGTGCCATCTCGGGGTACATGAACACTGAAGCTTTCTTT.